A selection of T cell receptor beta chains follows, all from one sample in a study of shared T cell receptors in the human thymus. Sequenced by immunoSEQ multiplex PCR; TCRdb stores in-frame clones only, minus some. The data contain 720,000 or so clones, roughly 88% of them singletons. These data also formed part of another study, on human thymus T cells.

Sequenced material: thymocytes. These receptors were collected from a girl in the first two years of life with a congenital heart defect. The conserved cysteine and the conserved F or W are not part of the CDR3 here. A D gene is named only where the DNA matches it firmly. Size tells how often a clone was seen (once, few, many) or the class of an expanded clone, and some rows leave it out.

>-|TRBV4-3|TRBJ1-2|TRBD1
ASSRGQGLSYGYT
>-|TRBV20-1|TRBJ1-2|-
SASRSAEDT
>-|TRBV7-9|TRBJ2-1|TRBD1
ASSFRTGYHNEQF
>-|TRBV6-1|TRBJ2-3|TRBD1
ASSEGGQGRKTDTQY
>-|TRBV19|TRBJ2-3|TRBD2
ASTGTSGGAYDTQY
>-|TRBV15|TRBJ1-5|-
ATSRTSGDDLPNQPQH
>-|TRBV28|TRBJ2-5|-
ASSPKTSETQY
>-|TRBV29-1|TRBJ2-1|TRBD2
SVETLAGGTYNEQF
>-|TRBV7-2|TRBJ1-2|-
ASSPLGGRAHNYGYT
>-|TRBV7-9|TRBJ1-1|-
ASSLVGVAPGAF
>-|TRBV6-1|TRBJ1-3|-
ASSRGGGGNTIY
>-|TRBV29-1|TRBJ2-5|TRBD1
SVAMTGTKTQY
>-|TRBV6-1|TRBJ2-7|TRBD1
ASRSTGGEQY
>-|TRBV6-5|TRBJ1-2|-
ASSYYPAGGGYGYT
>-|TRBV28|-|-
ASSLYQNYEQY
>once|TRBV13|TRBJ1-1|TRBD1
ASSLAGQGDRTEAF
>-|TRBV5-1|TRBJ1-2|TRBD1
ASSLGWGDRGLRGYGYT
>-|TRBV2|TRBJ1-5|TRBD1
ASSGTGGTRPQH
>few|TRBV6-6|TRBJ2-1|-
ASRTDWEQF
>-|TRBV19|TRBJ2-1|-
ASTPDNNEQF
>-|TRBV2|TRBJ2-3|-
AEHPCTDTQY
>-|TRBV10-3|TRBJ1-2|-
AISERGRANYGYT
>-|TRBV30|TRBJ2-5|-
ASGQGLGETQY
>-|TRBV7-9|TRBJ2-7|TRBD1
ASSPIGGHLAEQY
>few|TRBV27|TRBJ1-5|-
ASSLTVNEQPQH
>-|TRBV5-6|TRBJ2-2|-
ASLLTLQSTGIAGELF
>-|TRBV9|TRBJ2-7|TRBD1
ASSAGTGFSYEQY
>-|TRBV4-1|TRBJ1-2|-
ASSQVSGFYGYT
>-|TRBV11-2|TRBJ2-7|TRBD2
ASSLCGGLYEQY
>-|TRBV2|TRBJ2-2|-
ASSRSRKGGIDTGELF
>once|TRBV28|TRBJ1-5|-
ASSLISGVSNQPQH
>-|TRBV28|TRBJ2-7|TRBD1
ASSRQGVYEQY
>-|TRBV5-4|TRBJ2-1|TRBD1
ASHQRQGPYNEQF
>-|TRBV5-5|TRBJ1-3|TRBD1
ASSWDSGNTIY
>-|TRBV6-5|TRBJ1-5|-
ASRFGQYSNQPQH
>-|TRBV7-2|TRBJ1-2|-
ASSLAFRGDGYT
>-|TRBV2|TRBJ2-4|TRBD2
ARGTSGDLAKNIQY
>-|TRBV4-3|TRBJ2-1|TRBD2
ASSQDTGGASNEQF
>-|TRBV7-8|TRBJ2-1|-
ASSLRREHSYNEQF
>-|TRBV29-1|TRBJ2-1|TRBD1
SVHPDREFNEQF
>-|TRBV13|TRBJ2-1|TRBD2
ASSDNGIRLTSGGAGEQF
>-|TRBV4-2|TRBJ1-1|TRBD1
ASSQPGTGHPGDSGTEAF
>-|TRBV10-2|TRBJ1-1|TRBD1
ASSRGTANTEAF
>-|TRBV6-4|TRBJ2-1|TRBD2
ASSSGGPNNEQF
>-|TRBV2|TRBJ2-1|TRBD2
ASSKENGGADEQF